This TCR beta chain was recovered during a study of CD8 T cells in ankylosing spondylitis. Note on this clonotype: As yet, its antigen is unknown.

V was pared by 4 bases and J by 5 bases, with 14 bases of the junction left unmatched. CDR3 length: 17 amino acids. Germline V gene sequence: CDR1 LGHNA, CDR2 YNFKEQ. Notes on the study in general: Existing reports had already noted some motif variants in reactive arthritis synovial fluid and blood. There was a TCR beta motif, made of several highly homologous variants, that appeared characteristic of ankylosing spondylitis blood. From matched ankylosing spondylitis synovial fluid, disease-linked clones were reportedly recovered at significantly enriched levels.

In making TCR beta libraries, quantitative 5'-RACE with molecular barcodes was used. TCRdb independently ran MiXCR on the 5' RACE reads; one entry per CDR3 protein. The data hold about 140,000 distinct CDR3 sequences, with around 32% observed a single time. The chain employs TRBV4-2 and TRBJ2-1; 7 bases align to TRBD2. Input material: synovial fluid, either unsorted or a sorted T cell fraction (not recorded which). The source is a male donor with ankylosing spondylitis. The CDR3 sequence: CASSRGSPGLSDNEQFF. For the CDR3, the DNA is TGTGCCAGCAGCCGCGGATCACCGGGACTATCAGACAATGAGCAGTTCTTC.